The 9 T cell receptor beta chains in this list originate from one sample, sequenced in a study of control samples from healthy donors and cancer patients. The table came from immunoSEQ multiplex PCR; TCRdb's copy has only in-frame clones and leaves some out. Of under 200,000 clones detected, around 96% appear once; the ten largest clones hold around 8%. The sample comprised blood. The origin of the receptors is a woman between 40 and 50 years old in good health.

This chain joins TRBV6-5 and TRBJ2-7; D unresolved. The CDR3 contains 16 residues. V lost 0 bases and J 0 bases, leaving 12 bases between the germline ends. Germline CDR1 reads MNHEY; CDR2 reads SVGAGI. The CDR3 reads CASSYSFPVSSYEQYF. CDR3 coding DNA: TGTGCCAGCAGTTACTCGTTCCCGGTGAGCTCCTACGAGCAGTACTTC.

The V call is TRBV5-4, the J call TRBJ2-5, with D possibly being TRBD1 (5 bases). Germline lookup yields CDR1 SGHNT and CDR2 YYREEE (reference sequence). CDR3 length equals 17 residues. The germline V and J ends were trimmed by 4 bases and 3 bases, with 22 bases remaining between them. CDR3 in amino acids: CASSRFGGLTEKETQYF. CDR3 nucleotide sequence: TGTGCCAGCAGCCGTTTTGGTGGTTTGACAGAGAAAGAGACCCAGTACTTC.

The chain carries TRBV5-1 and TRBJ1-2; no clear D gene. The CDR3 has 14 residues. Germline CDR1 and CDR2: SGHRS and YFSETQ. V was trimmed by 0 bases and J by 2 bases, leaving 8 bases between them. The CDR3 DNA is TGCGCCAGCAGCTTGGGCACAGACAACTATGGCTACACCTTC. Translation: CASSLGTDNYGYTF. Complete variable domain (other parts from reference TRBV5-1 and TRBJ1-2): KAGVTQTPRYLIKTRGQQVTLSCSPISGHRSVSWYQQTPGQGLQFLFEYFSETQRNKGNFPGRFSGRQFSNSRSEMNVSTLELGDSALYLCASSLGTDNYGYTFGSGTRLTVV.

V and J are TRBV7-6 and TRBJ1-3, with 8 bases identical to TRBD1. Germline V gene lookup returns CDR1 SGHVS and CDR2 FNYEAQ. The CDR3 is 15 amino acids. The J segment lost 2 bases and the V segment lost 4 bases, leaving 4 bases of the junction unmatched. This chain's CDR3 is CASSSLTGAGNTIYF. The CDR3 nucleotides read TGTGCCAGCAGCTCACTGACAGGGGCTGGAAACACCATATATTTT.

The chain couples TRBV9 to TRBJ1-1; D is undetermined. Germline-derived CDR1 and CDR2 are SGDLS and YYNGEE. CDR3 length: 13 amino acids. Trimming cost V 1 base and J 4 bases, with 8 bases left between them. Here the CDR3 reads CASSVTSGTEAFF. CDR3 bases: TGTGCCAGCAGCGTAACGTCCGGCACTGAAGCTTTCTTT.

The chain joins TRBV12-3 or TRBV12-4 to TRBJ1-1; D gene uncertain. V dropped 5 bases and J dropped 3 bases, with 10 bases sitting between them. The CDR3 runs to 13 residues. The CDR3: CASSAEVYTEAFF. DNA of the CDR3: TGTGCCAGCAGTGCGGAGGTTTACACTGAAGCTTTCTTT.

This clone was detected only once. This chain links TRBV4-3 with TRBJ2-2, with 9 bases that match TRBD2. This CDR3 is built from 18 residues. V gave up 0 bases and J gave up 6 bases; unmatched junction bases: 11. CDR1 is LGHNA, CDR2 YSLEER, per germline. CDR3 nucleotide sequence: TGCGCCAGCAGCCAAGATTTCGCGGGGGGGCGGTTGTCCGGGGAGCTGTTTTTT. The encoded protein is CASSQDFAGGRLSGELFF.

The J gene is TRBJ2-1, the V gene TRBV6-6; 8 nucleotides line up with TRBD2. With V trimmed by 8 bases and J by 2 bases, 8 bases remained unmatched. Germline-derived CDR1 and CDR2 are MNHNY and SVGAGI (reference sequence). This CDR3 spans 15 amino acids. For the CDR3, the DNA is TGTGCCAGCTACAGACTAGCGAGTCCCTACAATGAGCAGTTCTTC. Translation: CASYRLASPYNEQFF.

The V and J genes are TRBV27 and TRBJ1-5, with D possibly being TRBD1 (5 bases). The V end was cut by 5 bases, the J end by 6 bases, with 17 bases between. Germline V gene sequence: CDR1 MNHEY, CDR2 SMNVEV (reference sequence). The CDR3 is made up of 15 amino acids. Here the CDR3 reads CASSVSRVQGQPQHF. The CDR3 DNA reads TGTGCCAGCAGTGTCAGCCGGGTTCAGGGTCAGCCCCAGCATTTT.